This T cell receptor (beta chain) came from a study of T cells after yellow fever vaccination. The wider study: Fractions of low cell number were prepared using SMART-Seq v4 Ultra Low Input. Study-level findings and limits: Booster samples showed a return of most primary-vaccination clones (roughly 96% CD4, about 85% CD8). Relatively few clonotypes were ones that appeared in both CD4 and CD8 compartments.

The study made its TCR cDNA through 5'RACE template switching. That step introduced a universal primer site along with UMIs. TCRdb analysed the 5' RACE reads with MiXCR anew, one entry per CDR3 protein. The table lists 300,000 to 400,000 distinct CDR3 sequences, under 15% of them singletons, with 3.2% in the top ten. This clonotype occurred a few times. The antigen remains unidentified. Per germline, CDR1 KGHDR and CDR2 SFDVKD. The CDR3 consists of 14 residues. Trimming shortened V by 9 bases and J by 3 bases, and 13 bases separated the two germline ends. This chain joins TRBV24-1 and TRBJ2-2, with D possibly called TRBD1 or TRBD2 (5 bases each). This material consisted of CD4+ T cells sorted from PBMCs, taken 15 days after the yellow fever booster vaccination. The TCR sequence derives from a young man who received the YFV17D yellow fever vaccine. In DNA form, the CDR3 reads TGTGCCACCTTGGATCAGGGAGACACCGGGGAGCTGTTTTTT. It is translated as CATLDQGDTGELFF.